What follows describes a single T cell receptor (beta chain). V was trimmed by 1 base and J by 6 bases, leaving 10 bases between them. This CDR3 is 14 amino acids long. CDR1 LNHNV and CDR2 YYDKDF come from the germline V gene (reference sequence). The data were taken from a study of technical replicates of blood from four donors. Profiled with immunoSEQ multiplex PCR; TCRdb holds only in-frame clones, not every one. The sample has approximately 73,000 clones, 95% to 98% seen once. The receptor's source is a human donor in good health. This chain links TRBV15 with TRBJ1-5; D perhaps matches TRBD1 (5 bases). The source material was T cells isolated from PBMCs. The CDR3 loop reads CATSRGGASQPQHF. Written as DNA, the CDR3 is TGTGCCACCAGCAGAGGTGGGGCAAGTCAGCCCCAGCATTTT.